This TCR beta chain was recorded in a study of T cell repertoires in cytomegalovirus infection. In the study overall: It was the public TCR beta signatures that indicated both CMV infection and matching HLA type. Study results and caveats: What dominated the ex vivo response were HLA-C-restricted CMV-specific TCR beta clonotypes.

This clonotype was observed a few times. The antigen is not known. TCRdb fed the reads into MiXCR, producing one record per CDR3 protein. The sample lists about 830,000 distinct CDR3 sequences, 30% to 35% seen once, with 12% in the top ten. Germline values: CDR1 MGHRA, CDR2 YSYEKL. The CDR3 has 15 residues. Losses at the gene ends were 6 bases for V and 5 bases for J; bases not matched to a gene: 10. The specimen comprised cultured CD8+ T cells from PBMCs, sampled from culture after CMV antigen stimulation. The chain combines TRBV4-1 with TRBJ1-5, with TRBD1 identical over 7 bases. The source of this sequence is a human donor in good health (CMV status not recorded). Some clones in this sample may be carry-over from other donors' samples. The CDR3 protein is CASSTQGRWDQPQHF. The CDR3 DNA sequence: TGCGCCAGCAGTACACAGGGGAGATGGGATCAGCCCCAGCATTTT.